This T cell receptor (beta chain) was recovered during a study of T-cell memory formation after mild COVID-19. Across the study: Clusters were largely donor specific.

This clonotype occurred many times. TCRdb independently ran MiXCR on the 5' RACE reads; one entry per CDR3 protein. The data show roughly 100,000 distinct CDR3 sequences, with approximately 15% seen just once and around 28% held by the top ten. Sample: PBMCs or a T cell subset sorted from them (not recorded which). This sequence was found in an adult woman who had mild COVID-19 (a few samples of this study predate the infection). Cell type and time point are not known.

CDR3 sequence: CASSQGAGSYNEQFF. For the CDR3, the DNA is TGTGCCAGCAGCCAAGGAGCTGGCTCCTACAATGAGCAGTTCTTC. The rearrangement joins TRBV4-2 to TRBJ2-1; D remains unclear. Germline V gene lookup returns CDR1 LGHNA and CDR2 YNFKEQ. The CDR3 totals 15 residues. The germline V and J ends were trimmed by 1 base and 0 bases, with 7 bases remaining between them.